This TCR beta chain was found in a study of shared clonotypes between healthy human individuals. Here immunoSEQ multiplex PCR was the method, and the copy in TCRdb shows in-frame clones only, minus some. The data hold under 1,900,000 clones, with less than 99% observed a single time. The count of this clone is one. This CDR3 contains 15 residues. Germline-derived CDR1 and CDR2 are ENHRY and SYGVKD. Unmatched junction bases numbered 9, after V lost 6 bases and J lost 3 bases. The sequence came from a young man in good health. Sequencing used naive CD4+ T cells sorted from blood. Subset meaning: CD45RA+ positively selected. This rearrangement joins TRBV10-3 to TRBJ1-2, with 8 bases aligning to TRBD1. The CDR3 DNA sequence: TGTGCCATCAGAGTCACAGGGGGAGTTGACTATGGCTACACCTTC. It specifies CAIRVTGGVDYGYTF.